This TCR beta chain is from a study of blood T cells in healthy people across ages (dated by TCRdb to 2014 to 2015). Describing the broader study: In model experiments, template switching captured roughly one uniquely barcoded TCR beta cDNA molecule for every two T cells. The study analyzed two additional independent replicas of 1 million unique cDNA reads from the same blood draw for two donors, one aged 18 to 30 and one aged 80 or older. To track age-related changes in TCR beta repertoire diversity, the study relied on deep sequencing normalized with unique cDNA molecular identifiers. Donors were grouped into four age groups: young (average roughly 17 years), middle-aged (39), aged (62) and long-lived (over 80). To avoid experimental bias, donors of different ages were distributed randomly across sequencing lanes. The investigation overall reported the following: Compared with the aged group, more naive CD4+ T cells, fewer expanded clones and increased TCR diversity were shown by the long-lived group, suggesting age selection. The percentage of naive T cells measured by flow cytometry correlated strongly with observed TCR beta diversity. Estimates of total diversity based on one million sequenced T cells were considered lower bounds and underestimates. As age increased, observed TCR beta diversity per million T cells dropped in a roughly linear way, and a significant reduction was already evident by age 40. Bulk unsorted PBMC profiling prevented conclusive comparison of naive and antigen-experienced compartments. Because donor CMV infection status was unknown, age-related changes in expanded clonotypes were potentially confounded.

Sequences ENHRY (CDR1) and SYGVKD (CDR2) are obtained from the germline V gene. The CDR3 holds 13 amino acids from the cysteine to the phenylalanine. The sequence is cut down to CDR3 DNA, 39 bases in frame from base 1. V loses 3 bases of germline sequence and J loses 6 bases, and the interval between the two ends is 12 bases. The table lists this clonotype with many counts. The antigen this receptor binds is unknown. Base quality data are lacking; no much larger clone is found one base away. Library preparation was by 5' RACE. TCRdb records Illumina HiSeq 2500 as the sequencer. The second PCR ran for about 6 to 11 cycles and used a J-beta primer mix along with a sample-barcoded 5' primer. A unique molecular identifier was introduced onto each TCR beta cDNA molecule by a template-switch 5' adaptor carrying 12 random nucleotides. At least 2.5 million CDR3-containing paired-end reads were obtained from each sample. The Mint cDNA synthesis kit, primed by a TRBC-specific oligonucleotide, was used to synthesize first-strand cDNA from all RNA. After uracil-DNA glycosylase treatment, a first 18-cycle PCR used universal primers M1SS and BC2_uni_R on all cDNA. In the paper's pipeline: Each sample was normalized by randomly selecting 1 million high-quality reads, each carrying a distinct molecular identifier. Instead of being binned into consensus sequences, reads with shared molecular identifiers were discarded. MiTCR, set to a Q25 quality threshold and the strictest error-elimination algorithm, was used for CDR3 identification, clonotype clustering and error correction. A nonparametric unseen species model with Euler transformation was used to estimate lower-bound total TCR beta diversity. TCRdb trimmed public reads at Q25 via fastp, called clones via MiXCR and kept in-frame beta chains. Rows matching on CDR3 protein sequence are summarized as one entry with the most common DNA and genes. TCRdb assigned the V and J calls; the authors' analysis was not used. The sample table records 650,000 to 800,000 distinct CDR3 sequences; roughly half of these occur just once. Approximately 15% of the sample rests with the top ten.

The donors were roughly 40 Caucasian individuals from Russia, aged about 6 to 100 years, who were systemically healthy. Ten milliliters of peripheral blood were drawn from each donor into EDTA-treated Vacutainer tubes. PBMCs were isolated by Ficoll-Paque density-gradient centrifugation, with at least 7 million obtained per sample. Trizol reagent was used to extract total RNA from PBMCs, with at least 6 micrograms per sample. The percentages of naive CD45RAhigh/CD27high T cells were determined by flow cytometry on a PBMC aliquot from every donor. The rearrangement combines TRBV10-3 with TRBJ2-7, with no reliable assignment of the D segment. The source is an elderly woman in good health. The sample taken for sequencing was blood. The CDR3 sequence is CAISETTESEQYF. The bases are TGTGCCATCAGTGAAACGACGGAGTCCGAGCAGTACTTC.